This is a list of T cell receptor beta chains from one sample in a study of blood T cell repertoires in COVID-19. The repertoire was sequenced with immunoSEQ multiplex PCR; TCRdb's copy has only in-frame clones and lacks some. This sample has 220,000 or so clones, with 80% to 90% found just once. Specimen: PBMCs or T cells enriched from blood (not recorded which). The source is a woman in her fifties or sixties with acute COVID-19. CDR3s include the opening cysteine and the closing phenylalanine or tryptophan. Each record gives: CDR3 length, J gene, V gene, clone size, D gene, CDR3 DNA, CDR3 protein. A D gene is named only where the DNA matches it firmly. The listing skips clone size in some rows; elsewhere it reads once, few, many or a size class.

CDR3 length: 17; J gene: TRBJ1-5; V gene: TRBV24-1; clone size: -; D gene: TRBD1; CDR3 DNA: TGTGCCACCAGTGACGAACCCCGGACAGGGGGCCATCAGCCCCAGCATTTT; CDR3 protein: CATSDEPRTGGHQPQHF
CDR3 length: 16; J gene: TRBJ2-7; V gene: TRBV21-1; clone size: -; D gene: -; CDR3 DNA: TGTGCCAGCAGCAACCCCCGGACAGGGGGCCGGCACGAGCAGTACTTC; CDR3 protein: CASSNPRTGGRHEQYF
CDR3 length: 13; J gene: TRBJ2-7; V gene: TRBV30; clone size: -; D gene: TRBD1; CDR3 DNA: TGTGCCTGGAGTCGACAGGGGCCGTACGAGCAGTACTTC; CDR3 protein: CAWSRQGPYEQYF
CDR3 length: 13; J gene: TRBJ2-1; V gene: TRBV10-3; clone size: -; D gene: TRBD2; CDR3 DNA: TGTGCCATCAATCCGACTAGCGACGATGAGCAGTTCTTC; CDR3 protein: CAINPTSDDEQFF
CDR3 length: 15; J gene: TRBJ1-3; V gene: TRBV6-1; clone size: -; D gene: -; CDR3 DNA: TGTGCCAGCAGTGATAAAAGGGGTTCTGGAAACACCATATATTTT; CDR3 protein: CASSDKRGSGNTIYF
CDR3 length: 18; J gene: TRBJ2-5; V gene: TRBV27; clone size: -; D gene: TRBD1; CDR3 DNA: TGTGCCAGCAGTTTCAAAACCCCGGGACAGCGATCCCAAGAGACCCAGTACTTC; CDR3 protein: CASSFKTPGQRSQETQYF
CDR3 length: 12; J gene: TRBJ2-1; V gene: TRBV24-1; clone size: -; D gene: -; CDR3 DNA: TGTGCCACAACAGGGATGGAGAATGAGCAGTTCTTC; CDR3 protein: CATTGMENEQFF
CDR3 length: 15; J gene: TRBJ2-1; V gene: TRBV15; clone size: -; D gene: -; CDR3 DNA: TGTGCCACCAGCAGAGAGGGCCTAGCCGGGAATGAGCAGTTCTTC; CDR3 protein: CATSREGLAGNEQFF
CDR3 length: 14; J gene: TRBJ1-1; V gene: TRBV5-1; clone size: few; D gene: TRBD1; CDR3 DNA: TGCGCCAGCAGCTCCTTCGGACAGGGTACTGAAGCTTTCTTT; CDR3 protein: CASSSFGQGTEAFF
CDR3 length: 16; J gene: TRBJ1-2; V gene: TRBV28; clone size: -; D gene: TRBD1; CDR3 DNA: TGTGCCAGCAGTTTACTCGCGACAGGGGGCCTCTATGGCTACACCTTC; CDR3 protein: CASSLLATGGLYGYTF
CDR3 length: 14; J gene: TRBJ2-7; V gene: TRBV6-5; clone size: -; D gene: -; CDR3 DNA: TGTGCCAGCACCGACCGGGACACCTCCTACGAGCAGTACTTC; CDR3 protein: CASTDRDTSYEQYF
CDR3 length: 17; J gene: TRBJ1-1; V gene: TRBV7-6; clone size: -; D gene: TRBD1; CDR3 DNA: TGTGCCAGCAGCTCCCGGGACAGGGGTACTTCGAACACTGAAGCTTTCTTT; CDR3 protein: CASSSRDRGTSNTEAFF
CDR3 length: 11; J gene: TRBJ2-7; V gene: TRBV6-1; clone size: -; D gene: TRBD2; CDR3 DNA: TGTGCCACATTAGCGGGAAGGGAGCAGTACTTC; CDR3 protein: CATLAGREQYF
CDR3 length: 16; J gene: TRBJ2-3; V gene: TRBV4-3; clone size: -; D gene: -; CDR3 DNA: TGCGCCAGCAGCCAAGGGAGCTTAGCTTCTGCAGATACGCAGTATTTT; CDR3 protein: CASSQGSLASADTQYF